What follows are 8 T cell receptor beta chains derived from one specimen sequenced in a study of shared clonotypes between healthy human individuals. Libraries were prepared by immunoSEQ multiplex PCR; TCRdb keeps only in-frame clonotypes and omits some of them. The sample includes some 530,000 clones, more than 65% of them seen just once. Source material: PBMCs. These receptors were taken from a woman between 40 and 50 years old in good health. Some clones in this sample may be carry-over from other donors' samples.

This clone was recorded at least ten times. Additional DNA sequences in this sample encode the identical CDR3. V and J are TRBV7-8 and TRBJ2-6; TRBD2 agrees at 7 bases. V was pared by 8 bases and J by 10 bases, with 8 bases of the junction left unmatched. The CDR3 length is 13 residues. Germline lookup yields CDR1 SGHVS and CDR2 FQNEAQ. CDR3 bases: TGTGCCAGCTCCGGACTAGGGTTTAACGTCCTGACTTTC. Protein: CASSGLGFNVLTF.

On this clone itself: A read error is likely here: a far larger clone is one base away. This chain uses TRBV10-3 with TRBJ1-1; D is uncertain. V was clipped by 4 bases and J by 0 bases, with 9 bases between them. This CDR3 contains 14 residues. Per germline, CDR1 ENHRY and CDR2 SYGVKD. The CDR3 here is CAISAGIVNTEAFF. The CDR3 bases are TGTGCCATCAGTGCCGGGATAGTGAACACTGAAGCTTTCTTT.

The chain couples TRBV28 to TRBJ1-2; 7 positions agree with TRBD1. The J segment lost 8 bases and the V segment lost 6 bases, leaving 15 bases of the junction unmatched. CDR1 and CDR2 from the germline V gene are MDHEN and SYDVKM. This CDR3 is 15 amino acids long. As DNA, the CDR3 is TGTGCCAGCAGGCCAGGACAGGTTTCACGGGGAGGCTACACCTTC. Encoded protein: CASRPGQVSRGGYTF.

This clone was recorded a few times. This chain uses TRBV12-5 with TRBJ1-1; TRBD1 matches 7 bases. This CDR3 has 16 amino acids. Germline trimming cut 1 base from V and 1 base from J; bases unmatched to any gene: 6. CDR1 and CDR2 (germline): LGHNT, FRNRAP. The CDR3 DNA is TGTGCTAGTGGTTTGGGTGGACAGGCGACGAACACTGAAGCTTTCTTT. It specifies CASGLGGQATNTEAFF. The full variable domain, its missing parts supplied by reference TRBV12-5 and TRBJ1-1, is DARVTQTPRHKVTEMGQEVTMRCQPILGHNTVFWYRQTMMQGLELLAYFRNRAPLDDSGMPKDRFSAEMPDATLATLKIQPSEPRDSAVYFCASGLGGQATNTEAFFGQGTRLTVV.

The chain links TRBV28 to TRBJ1-1; D perhaps matches TRBD1 (5 bases). The length of the CDR3 is 12 residues. V was shortened by 6 bases and J by 6 bases, with 11 bases between the two germline ends. The germline gives CDR1 MDHEN, CDR2 SYDVKM. CDR3 protein: CASSRSRAEAFF. In DNA form, the CDR3 reads TGTGCCAGCAGCCGTTCCAGGGCTGAAGCTTTCTTT. Full variable domain (remainder filled in from reference TRBV28 and TRBJ1-1): DVKVTQSSRYLVKRTGEKVFLECVQDMDHENMFWYRQDPGLGLRLIYFSYDVKMKEKGDIPEGYSVSREKKERFSLILESASTNQTSMYLCASSRSRAEAFFGQGTRLTVV.

The chain joins TRBV5-4 to TRBJ2-4, with TRBD2 identical over 13 bases. After removal of 3 bases from V and 7 bases from J, the junction contained 7 bases not matched to a gene. The CDR3 sequence is 16 residues long. Germline V gene data show CDR1 as SGHNT and CDR2 as YYREEE (reference sequence). The CDR3 spells CASSSGLAGVGNIQYF. Written as DNA, the CDR3 is TGTGCCAGCAGCTCAGGACTAGCGGGGGTGGGGAACATTCAGTACTTC.

In regard to this clone: A far larger clone is one nucleotide away, so this likely arose from a read error. The chain links TRBV7-2 to TRBJ1-1; 7 positions match TRBD1. In germline, CDR1 is SGHTA, CDR2 FQGNSA. This CDR3 has 14 amino acids. CDR3 sequence (DNA): TGTGCCAGCGGCTTAGCGGGACAGCACACTGAAGCTTTCTTT. It codes for CASGLAGQHTEAFF.

This sequence joins TRBV23-1 and TRBJ1-1; D not resolved. TRBV23-1 is an ORF; its function is uncertain. Between the trimmed V and J ends, which lost 4 bases and 8 bases, there was a span of 11 bases. CDR3 size: 12 residues. CDR3 region: CASSPQVREAFF. The CDR3 nucleotides are TGCGCCAGCAGTCCCCAGGTAAGAGAAGCTTTCTTT.